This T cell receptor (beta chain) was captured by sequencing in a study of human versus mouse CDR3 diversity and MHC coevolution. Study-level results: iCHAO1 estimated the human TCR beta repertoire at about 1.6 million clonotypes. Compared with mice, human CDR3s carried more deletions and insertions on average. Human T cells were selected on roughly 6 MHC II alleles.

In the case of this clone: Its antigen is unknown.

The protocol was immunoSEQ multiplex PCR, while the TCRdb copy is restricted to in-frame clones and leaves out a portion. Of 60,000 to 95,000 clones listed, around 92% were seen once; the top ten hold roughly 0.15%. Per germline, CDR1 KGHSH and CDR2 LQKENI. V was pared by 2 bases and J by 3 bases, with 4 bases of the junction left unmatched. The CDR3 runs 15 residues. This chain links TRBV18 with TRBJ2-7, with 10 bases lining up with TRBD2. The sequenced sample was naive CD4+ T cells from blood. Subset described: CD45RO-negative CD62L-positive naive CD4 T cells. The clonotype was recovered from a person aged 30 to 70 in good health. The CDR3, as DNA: TGTGCCAGCTCACCAGGAGCGGGAGGGAACTACGAGCAGTACTTC. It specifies CASSPGAGGNYEQYF.